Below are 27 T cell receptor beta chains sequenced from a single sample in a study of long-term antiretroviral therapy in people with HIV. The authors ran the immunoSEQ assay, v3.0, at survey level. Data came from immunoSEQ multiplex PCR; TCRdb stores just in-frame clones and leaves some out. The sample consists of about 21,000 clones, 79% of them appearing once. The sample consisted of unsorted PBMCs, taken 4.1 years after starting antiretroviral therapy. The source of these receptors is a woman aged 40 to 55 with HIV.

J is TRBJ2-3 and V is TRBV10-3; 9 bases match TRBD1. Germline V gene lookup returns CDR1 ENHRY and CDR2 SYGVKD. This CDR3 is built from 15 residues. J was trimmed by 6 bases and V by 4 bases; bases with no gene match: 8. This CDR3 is CAISAGTGILDTQYF. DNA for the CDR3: TGTGCCATCAGTGCGGGGACAGGGATCCTGGATACGCAGTATTTT.

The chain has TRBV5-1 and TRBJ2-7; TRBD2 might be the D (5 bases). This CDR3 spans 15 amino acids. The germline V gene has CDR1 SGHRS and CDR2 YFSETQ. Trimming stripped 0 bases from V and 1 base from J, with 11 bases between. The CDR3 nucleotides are TGCGCCAGCAGCTTGGGGACTGTCCCATCCTACGAGCAGTACTTC. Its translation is CASSLGTVPSYEQYF.

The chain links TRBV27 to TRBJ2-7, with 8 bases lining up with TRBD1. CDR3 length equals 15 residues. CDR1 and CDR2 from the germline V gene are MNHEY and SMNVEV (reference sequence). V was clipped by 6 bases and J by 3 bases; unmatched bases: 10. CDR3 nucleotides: TGTGCCAGCAGGGGAACCGGGACAGGTTACTACGAGCAGTACTTC. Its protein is CASRGTGTGYYEQYF.

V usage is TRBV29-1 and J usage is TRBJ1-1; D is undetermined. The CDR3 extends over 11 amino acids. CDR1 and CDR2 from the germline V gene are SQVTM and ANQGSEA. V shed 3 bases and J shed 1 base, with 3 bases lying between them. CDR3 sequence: CSVERNTEAFF. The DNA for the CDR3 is TGCAGCGTTGAGAGGAACACTGAAGCTTTCTTT.

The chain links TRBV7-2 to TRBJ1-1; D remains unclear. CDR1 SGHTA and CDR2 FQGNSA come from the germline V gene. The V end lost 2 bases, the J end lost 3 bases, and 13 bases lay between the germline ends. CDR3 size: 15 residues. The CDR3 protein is CASSLFQAPYTEAFF. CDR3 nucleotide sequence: TGTGCCAGCAGCTTATTCCAGGCACCATACACTGAAGCTTTCTTT.

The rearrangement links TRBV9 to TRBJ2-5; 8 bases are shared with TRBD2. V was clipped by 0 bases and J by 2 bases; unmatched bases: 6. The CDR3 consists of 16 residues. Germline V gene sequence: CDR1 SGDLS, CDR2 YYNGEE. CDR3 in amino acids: CASSVGSSGSQETQYF. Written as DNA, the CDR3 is TGTGCCAGCAGCGTAGGTTCTAGCGGGTCTCAAGAGACCCAGTACTTC.

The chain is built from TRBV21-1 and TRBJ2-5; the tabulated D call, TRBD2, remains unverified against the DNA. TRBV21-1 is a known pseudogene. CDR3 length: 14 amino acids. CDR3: CASARLAVGETQYF. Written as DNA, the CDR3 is TGTGCCAGCGCCCGACTAGCTGTTGGAGAGACCCAGTACTTC.

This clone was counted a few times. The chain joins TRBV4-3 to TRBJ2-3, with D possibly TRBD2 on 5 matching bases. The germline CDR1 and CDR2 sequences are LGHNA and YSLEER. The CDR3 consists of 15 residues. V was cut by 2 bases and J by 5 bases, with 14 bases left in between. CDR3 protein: CASSQRSGSGDTQYF. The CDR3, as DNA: TGCGCCAGCAGCCAACGTTCGGGGTCCGGAGATACGCAGTATTTT.

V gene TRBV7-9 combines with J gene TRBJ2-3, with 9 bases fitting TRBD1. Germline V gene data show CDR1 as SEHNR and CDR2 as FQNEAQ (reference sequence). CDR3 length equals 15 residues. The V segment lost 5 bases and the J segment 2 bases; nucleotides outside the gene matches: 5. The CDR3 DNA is TGTGCCAGCAGCGGGACAGGGTACATCACAGATACGCAGTATTTT. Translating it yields CASSGTGYITDTQYF. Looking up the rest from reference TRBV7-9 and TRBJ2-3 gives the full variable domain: DTGVSQNPRHKITKRGQNVTFRCDPISEHNRLYWYRQTLGQGPEFLTYFQNEAQLEKSRLLSDRFSAERPKGSFSTLEIQRTEQGDSAMYLCASSGTGYITDTQYFGPGTRLTVL.

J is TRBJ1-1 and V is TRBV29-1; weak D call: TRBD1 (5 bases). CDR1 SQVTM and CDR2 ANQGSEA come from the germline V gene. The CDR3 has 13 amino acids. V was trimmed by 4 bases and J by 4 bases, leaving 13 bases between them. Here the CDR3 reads CSVGQIGTTEAFF. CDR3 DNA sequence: TGCAGCGTTGGGCAGATCGGGACCACTGAAGCTTTCTTT.

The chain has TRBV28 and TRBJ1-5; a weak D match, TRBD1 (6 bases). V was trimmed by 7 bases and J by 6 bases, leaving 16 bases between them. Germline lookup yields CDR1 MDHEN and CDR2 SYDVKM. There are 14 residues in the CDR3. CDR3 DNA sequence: TGTGCCAGCACCCCTTTACAGGGTCGTCAGCCCCAGCATTTT. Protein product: CASTPLQGRQPQHF.

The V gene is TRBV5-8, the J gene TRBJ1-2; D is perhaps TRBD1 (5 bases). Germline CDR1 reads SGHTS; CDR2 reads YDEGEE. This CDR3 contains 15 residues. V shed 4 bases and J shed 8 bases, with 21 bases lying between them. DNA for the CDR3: TGTGCCAGCAGCCTCAATCGAGTCAGGGCTGCCGGCTACACCTTC. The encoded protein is CASSLNRVRAAGYTF.

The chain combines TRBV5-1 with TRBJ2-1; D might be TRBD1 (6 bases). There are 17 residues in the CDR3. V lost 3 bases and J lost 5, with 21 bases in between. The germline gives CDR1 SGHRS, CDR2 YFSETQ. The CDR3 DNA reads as TGCGCCAGCAGCTGGGGCTCTCTAACAGGGACCCACAATGAGCAGTTCTTC. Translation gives CASSWGSLTGTHNEQFF.

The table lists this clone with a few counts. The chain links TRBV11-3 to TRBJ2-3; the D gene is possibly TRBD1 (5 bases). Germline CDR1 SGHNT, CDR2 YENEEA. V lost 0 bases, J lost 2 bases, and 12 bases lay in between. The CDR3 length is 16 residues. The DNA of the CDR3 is TGTGCCAGCAGCTTAGAAGGGGAAGGGCCCACAGATACGCAGTATTTT. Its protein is CASSLEGEGPTDTQYF.

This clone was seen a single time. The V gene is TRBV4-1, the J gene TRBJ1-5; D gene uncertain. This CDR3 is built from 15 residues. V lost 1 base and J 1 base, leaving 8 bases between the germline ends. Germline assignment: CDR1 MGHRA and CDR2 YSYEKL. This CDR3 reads CASSQVELSNQPQHF. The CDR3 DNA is TGCGCCAGCAGCCAAGTTGAACTGAGCAATCAGCCCCAGCATTTT.

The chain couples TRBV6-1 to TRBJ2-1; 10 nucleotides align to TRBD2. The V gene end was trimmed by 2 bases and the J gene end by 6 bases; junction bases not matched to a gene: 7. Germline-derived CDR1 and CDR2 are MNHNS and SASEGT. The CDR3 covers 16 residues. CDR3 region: CASSEWGLATPNEQFF. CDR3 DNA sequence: TGTGCCAGCAGTGAATGGGGACTAGCGACCCCCAATGAGCAGTTCTTC.

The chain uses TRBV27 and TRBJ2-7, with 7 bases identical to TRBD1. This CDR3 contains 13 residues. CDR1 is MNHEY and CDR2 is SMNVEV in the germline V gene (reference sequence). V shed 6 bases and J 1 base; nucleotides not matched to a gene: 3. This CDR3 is CASRLTGSYEQYF. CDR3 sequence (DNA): TGTGCCAGCAGGCTGACAGGGTCCTACGAGCAGTACTTC.

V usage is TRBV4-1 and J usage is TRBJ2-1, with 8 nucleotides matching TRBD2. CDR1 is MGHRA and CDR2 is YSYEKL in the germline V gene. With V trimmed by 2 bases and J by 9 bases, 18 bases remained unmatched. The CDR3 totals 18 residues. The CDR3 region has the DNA TGCGCCAGCAGCCAACTCGACAGACCCGGGACTAGGACGATTGAGCAGTTCTTC. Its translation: CASSQLDRPGTRTIEQFF.

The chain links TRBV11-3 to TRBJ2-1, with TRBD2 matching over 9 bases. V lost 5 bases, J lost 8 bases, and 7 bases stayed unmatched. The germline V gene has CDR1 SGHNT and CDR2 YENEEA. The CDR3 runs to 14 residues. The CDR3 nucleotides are TGTGCCAGCAGCGGGCGGGGACTAGCCGATGAGCAGTTCTTC. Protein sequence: CASSGRGLADEQFF.

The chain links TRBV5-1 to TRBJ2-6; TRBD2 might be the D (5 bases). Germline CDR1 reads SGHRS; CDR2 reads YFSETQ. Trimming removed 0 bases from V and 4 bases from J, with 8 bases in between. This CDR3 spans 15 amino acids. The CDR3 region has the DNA TGCGCCAGCAGCTTGGAAAGAGGGGGGGCCAACGTCCTGACTTTC. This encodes CASSLERGGANVLTF.

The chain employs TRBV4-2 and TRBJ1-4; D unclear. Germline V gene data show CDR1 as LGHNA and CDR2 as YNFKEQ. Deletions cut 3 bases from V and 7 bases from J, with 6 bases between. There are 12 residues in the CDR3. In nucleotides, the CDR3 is TGTGCCAGCAGCCAGGGTTTTGAAAAACTGTTTTTT. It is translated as CASSQGFEKLFF.

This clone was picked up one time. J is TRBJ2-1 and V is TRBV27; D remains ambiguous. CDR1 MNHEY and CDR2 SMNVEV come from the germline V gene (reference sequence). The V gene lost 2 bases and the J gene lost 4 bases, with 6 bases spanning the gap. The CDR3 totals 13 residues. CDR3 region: CASSLRFYNEQFF. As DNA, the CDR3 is TGTGCCAGCAGTTTAAGATTTTACAATGAGCAGTTCTTC.

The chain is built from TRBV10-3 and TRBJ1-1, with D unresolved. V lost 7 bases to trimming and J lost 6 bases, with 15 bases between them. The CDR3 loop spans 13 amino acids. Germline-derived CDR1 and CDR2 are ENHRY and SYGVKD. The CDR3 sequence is CAIMSGSPAEAFF. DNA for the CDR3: TGTGCCATCATGTCTGGCAGCCCGGCTGAAGCTTTCTTT.

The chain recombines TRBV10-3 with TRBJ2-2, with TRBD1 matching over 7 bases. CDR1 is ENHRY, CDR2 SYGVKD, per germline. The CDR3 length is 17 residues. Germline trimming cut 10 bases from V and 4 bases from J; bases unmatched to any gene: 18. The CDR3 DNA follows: TGTGCCACTACGAAAGAGCCAAGGGGGCAGGGCACCGGGGAGCTGTTTTTT. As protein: CATTKEPRGQGTGELFF.

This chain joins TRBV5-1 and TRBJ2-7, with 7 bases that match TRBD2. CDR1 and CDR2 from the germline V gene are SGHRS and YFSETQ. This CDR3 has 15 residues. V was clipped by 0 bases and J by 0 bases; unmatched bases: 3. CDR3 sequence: CASSLAGGNSYEQYF. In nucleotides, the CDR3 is TGCGCCAGCAGCTTGGCCGGGGGGAACTCCTACGAGCAGTACTTC.

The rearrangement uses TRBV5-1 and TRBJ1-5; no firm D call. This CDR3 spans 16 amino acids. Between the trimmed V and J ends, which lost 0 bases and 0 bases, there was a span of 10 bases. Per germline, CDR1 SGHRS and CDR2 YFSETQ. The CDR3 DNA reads TGCGCCAGCAGCTTGGATTCCGGCCATAGCAATCAGCCCCAGCATTTT. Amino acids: CASSLDSGHSNQPQHF.

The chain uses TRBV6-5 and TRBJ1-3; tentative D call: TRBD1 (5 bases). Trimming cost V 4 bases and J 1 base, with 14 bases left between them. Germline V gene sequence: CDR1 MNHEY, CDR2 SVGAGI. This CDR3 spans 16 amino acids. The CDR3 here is CASSFTRQYSGNTIYF. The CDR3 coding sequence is TGTGCCAGCAGTTTTACCCGACAGTATTCTGGAAACACCATATATTTT.